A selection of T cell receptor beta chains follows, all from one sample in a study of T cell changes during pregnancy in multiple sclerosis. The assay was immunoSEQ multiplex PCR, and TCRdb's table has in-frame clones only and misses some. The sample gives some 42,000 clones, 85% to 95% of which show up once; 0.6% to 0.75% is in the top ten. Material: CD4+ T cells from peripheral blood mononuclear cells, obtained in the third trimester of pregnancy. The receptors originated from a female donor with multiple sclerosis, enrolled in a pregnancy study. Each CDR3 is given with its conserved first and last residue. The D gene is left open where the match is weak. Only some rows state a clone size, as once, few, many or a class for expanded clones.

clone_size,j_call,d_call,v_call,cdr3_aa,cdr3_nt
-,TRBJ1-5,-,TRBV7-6,CASSRGTEFGQPQHF,TGTGCCAGCAGCCGAGGTACGGAATTCGGTCAGCCCCAGCATTTT
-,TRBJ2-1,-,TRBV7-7,CASSLEAGGNEQFF,TGTGCCAGCAGCTTAGAGGCAGGTGGCAATGAGCAGTTCTTC
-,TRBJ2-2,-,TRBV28,CASISGQAQLFF,TGTGCCAGCATCTCGGGACAAGCACAGCTGTTTTTT
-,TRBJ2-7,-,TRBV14,CASSQDSYEQYF,TGTGCCAGCAGCCAAGATAGTTACGAGCAGTACTTC
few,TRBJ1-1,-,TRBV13,CASSRSTGKGTEAFF,TGTGCCAGCAGCCGTTCGACAGGTAAAGGGACTGAAGCTTTCTTT
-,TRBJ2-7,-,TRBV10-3,CAISDSGLGQQYF,TGTGCCATCAGCGACTCGGGTCTCGGTCAGCAGTACTTC
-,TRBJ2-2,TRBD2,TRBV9,CASSVGRTSGELFF,TGTGCCAGCAGCGTAGGAAGGACTAGCGGGGAGCTGTTTTTT
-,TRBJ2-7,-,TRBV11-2,CASSLVSGFSYEQYF,TGTGCCAGCAGCTTAGTGTCGGGATTCTCCTACGAGCAGTACTTC
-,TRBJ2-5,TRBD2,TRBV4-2,CASSQGLAGETQYF,TGTGCCAGCAGCCAGGGACTAGCGGGGGAGACCCAGTACTTC
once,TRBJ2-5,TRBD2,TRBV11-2,CASSHRVAGANPQETQYF,TGTGCCAGCAGCCACCGGGTAGCGGGGGCAAACCCCCAAGAGACCCAGTACTTC
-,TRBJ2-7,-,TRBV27,CASTSSGRGSYEQYF,TGTGCCAGCACCTCTAGTGGGAGAGGGTCCTACGAGCAGTACTTC
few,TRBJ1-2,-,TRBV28,CASRKQGRNYGYTF,TGTGCCAGCAGGAAACAGGGCCGAAACTATGGCTACACCTTC
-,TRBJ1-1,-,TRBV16,CASSQSARVNTEAFF,TGTGCCAGCAGCCAATCGGCCAGGGTAAACACTGAAGCTTTCTTT
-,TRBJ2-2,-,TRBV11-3,CASSLGSSGTGELFF,TGTGCCAGCAGCTTAGGCTCTTCGGGAACCGGGGAGCTGTTTTTT
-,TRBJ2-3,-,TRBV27,CASSSGPTDTQYF,TGTGCCAGCAGTTCTGGCCCCACAGATACGCAGTATTTT
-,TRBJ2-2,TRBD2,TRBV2,CASSSSGASTGELFF,TGTGCCAGCAGTTCAAGCGGGGCTAGCACCGGGGAGCTGTTTTTT
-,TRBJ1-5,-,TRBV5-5,CASSLAGVSNQPQHF,TGTGCCAGCAGCTTGGCAGGGGTCAGCAATCAGCCCCAGCATTTT
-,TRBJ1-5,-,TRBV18,CASSPYNQPQHF,TGTGCCAGCTCACCCTACAATCAGCCCCAGCATTTT
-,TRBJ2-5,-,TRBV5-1,CASSANRVGETQYF,TGCGCCAGCAGCGCGAACAGGGTCGGGGAGACCCAGTACTTC
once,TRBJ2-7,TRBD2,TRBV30,CAYLLAESYEQYF,TGTGCCTACCTACTAGCGGAGAGCTACGAGCAGTACTTC
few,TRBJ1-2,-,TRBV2,CASTHRDYGYTF,TGTGCCAGCACCCACAGGGACTATGGCTACACCTTC
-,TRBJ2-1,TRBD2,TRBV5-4,CASTLGTSGSDEQFF,TGTGCCAGCACCCTCGGGACTAGCGGGAGTGATGAGCAGTTCTTC
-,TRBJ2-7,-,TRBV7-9,CASSRDRNLPPYEQYF,TGTGCCAGCAGTCGTGACAGGAATCTCCCCCCTTACGAGCAGTACTTC
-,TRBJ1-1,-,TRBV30,CAWAQGLGAFF,TGTGCCTGGGCACAGGGCCTGGGAGCTTTCTTT
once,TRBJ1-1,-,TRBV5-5,CASSSHLSGSEAFF,TGTGCCAGCAGCTCCCACTTGTCTGGGAGTGAAGCTTTCTTT
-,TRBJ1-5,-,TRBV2,CASTRGNQPQHF,TGTGCCAGCACCAGGGGCAATCAGCCCCAGCATTTT
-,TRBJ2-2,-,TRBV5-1,CASSLGQGTNTGELFF,TGCGCCAGCAGCCTGGGCCAGGGCACCAACACCGGGGAGCTGTTTTTT
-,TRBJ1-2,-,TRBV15,CATSRDRGYGYTF,TGTGCCACCAGCAGAGATCGGGGATATGGCTACACCTTC